The 21 T cell receptor beta chains presented below share a single source sample, sequenced in a study of control samples from healthy donors and cancer patients. Assay used: immunoSEQ multiplex PCR; TCRdb lists only in-frame clones, some missing. The sample lists about 44,000 clones, over 65% occurring once. Sequencing was performed on formalin-fixed, paraffin-embedded tissue. The receptor source for this set is a male donor with melanoma.

This clone was seen at least ten times. The chain joins TRBV6-1 to TRBJ1-6; D uncertain. V was pared by 2 bases and J by 0 bases, with 14 bases between. CDR3 length equals 18 residues. Germline V lookup: CDR1 MNHNS, CDR2 SASEGT. In DNA, the CDR3 is TGTGCCAGCAGTGAAAGAAGGGTTTCCCTCTCCTATAATTCACCCCTCCACTTT. The encoded protein is CASSERRVSLSYNSPLHF.

The chain couples TRBV28 to TRBJ2-7; 7 bases are a match to TRBD2. Germline-derived CDR1 and CDR2 are MDHEN and SYDVKM. This CDR3 has 10 residues. CDR3 sequence (DNA): TGTGCAACGCGGGGGTACGAGCAGTACTTC. It codes for CATRGYEQYF.

The rearrangement links TRBV20-1 to TRBJ2-1, with D possibly called TRBD1 or TRBD2 (5 bases each). CDR3 size: 11 residues. V was pared by 1 base and J by 13 bases, with 11 bases between. CDR1 is DFQATT, CDR2 SNEGSKA, per germline (reference sequence). The DNA of the CDR3 is TGCAGTGCTAGAGCCGGGACCCCCCAGTTCTTC. Translation: CSARAGTPQFF.

This clone was observed a few times. V gene TRBV7-8 combines with J gene TRBJ1-5; no definite D call. The germline V gene encodes CDR1 SGHVS and CDR2 FQNEAQ. Trimming took off 8 bases at V and 0 bases at J, with 17 bases between the two ends. The CDR3 loop spans 16 amino acids. The DNA of the CDR3 is TGTGCCAGCTCGTCGCTGCACCGTTTTAGCAATCAGCCCCAGCATTTT. It translates to CASSSLHRFSNQPQHF. Using reference TRBV7-8 and TRBJ1-5 for the parts outside the CDR3, the full variable domain is GAGVSQSPRYKVAKRGQDVALRCDPISGHVSLFWYQQALGQGPEFLTYFQNEAQLDKSGLPSDRFFAERPEGSVSTLKIQRTQQEDSAVYLCASSSLHRFSNQPQHFGDGTRLSIL.

This clone has more than one count but fewer than ten. This chain joins TRBV6-1 and TRBJ2-1, with TRBD2 as a possible D gene (6 bases). The CDR3 runs 14 residues. From germline, CDR1 is MNHNS and CDR2 SASEGT. The germline V and J ends were trimmed by 2 bases and 4 bases, with 9 bases remaining between them. CDR3 amino acids: CASSEFSGYNEQFF. DNA of the CDR3: TGTGCCAGCAGTGAATTTAGCGGATACAATGAGCAGTTCTTC.

The J gene is TRBJ1-2, the V gene TRBV10-3; D unclear. Trimming took 4 bases from V and 14 from J, leaving 17 bases between them. The CDR3 sequence is 12 residues long. Per germline, CDR1 ENHRY and CDR2 SYGVKD. The CDR3 DNA follows: TGTGCCATCAGTGTAACAGCCAATAGTTATACCTTC. Protein product: CAISVTANSYTF.

CDR3 DNA sequence: TGTGCCAGCAAGGCGGGAGTTAACGGGGAGCTGTTTTTT. It translates to CASKAGVNGELFF. V gene TRBV7-9 combines with J gene TRBJ2-2; the match to TRBD2 covers 7 bases. The V gene end was trimmed by 7 bases and the J gene end by 7 bases; junction bases not matched to a gene: 6. The CDR3 runs to 13 residues. The germline V gene has CDR1 SEHNR and CDR2 FQNEAQ (reference sequence).

This sequence joins TRBV30 and TRBJ1-2; D ambiguous. In germline, CDR1 is GTSNPN, CDR2 SVGIG (reference sequence). Trimming stripped 8 bases from V and 3 bases from J, with 16 bases between. This CDR3 has 13 residues. CDR3 residues: CAENPGRYYGYTF. CDR3 DNA: TGTGCCGAAAACCCGGGGAGATACTATGGCTACACCTTC.

This clone was found a few times. This chain's CDR3 is CSVGTGGPQQAFF. The CDR3 DNA is TGCAGCGTGGGGACAGGGGGCCCACAGCAAGCTTTCTTT. This chain joins TRBV29-1 and TRBJ1-1; TRBD1 agrees at 12 bases. V dropped 6 bases and J dropped 9; count of bases not matched to a gene: 8. This CDR3 is built from 13 residues. Germline V lookup: CDR1 SQVTM, CDR2 ANQGSEA.

With respect to this clone: The junction departs from germline at one end; a sequencing error may be responsible. The gene calls are TRBV27 and TRBJ2-5; TRBD1 is a possible D gene (6 bases). Looked up from germline, CDR1 is MNHEY and CDR2 is SMNVEV (reference sequence). The length of the CDR3 is 12 residues. CDR3 sequence reads: CASSLSGTGWNF. In DNA form, the CDR3 reads TGTGCCAGCAGTTTATCGGGAACAGGGTGGAACTTC.

There are a few counts of this clone. The same CDR3 can be traced to other DNA sequences in this sample. J is TRBJ1-2 and V is TRBV6-5; D ambiguous. This CDR3 is built from 14 residues. V dropped 0 bases and J dropped 2 bases, with 7 bases sitting between them. Germline V gene data show CDR1 as MNHEY and CDR2 as SVGAGI. In DNA form, the CDR3 reads TGTGCCAGCAGTTACTCGAACACCAACTATGGCTACACCTTC. This encodes CASSYSNTNYGYTF.

The genes are TRBV7-2 and TRBJ2-3, with 10 bases identical to TRBD2. V lost 5 bases and J lost 1; bases outside the gene matches: 6. CDR1 is SGHTA and CDR2 is FQGNSA in the germline V gene. The CDR3 is made up of 16 amino acids. The CDR3 loop is CASSQLTSGRTDTQYF. DNA for the CDR3: TGTGCCAGCAGCCAATTGACTAGCGGGCGCACAGATACGCAGTATTTT. Filled out from reference TRBV7-2 and TRBJ2-3, the complete variable domain reads GAGVSQSPSNKVTEKGKDVELRCDPISGHTALYWYRQSLGQGLEFLIYFQGNSAPDKSGLPSDRFSAERTGGSVSTLTIQRTQQEDSAVYLCASSQLTSGRTDTQYFGPGTRLTVL.

This clone occurred many times. The J gene is TRBJ1-6, the V gene TRBV4-1; D ambiguous. Per the germline V gene, CDR1 is MGHRA and CDR2 is YSYEKL. The CDR3 extends over 14 amino acids. Trimming took 0 bases from V and 9 from J, leaving 9 bases between them. The CDR3 here is CASSQEGLGSPLHF. Written as DNA, the CDR3 is TGCGCCAGCAGCCAAGAGGGGTTGGGTTCACCCCTCCACTTT.

This clone was detected a few times. The chain uses TRBV27 and TRBJ1-6; D uncertain. Germline V lookup: CDR1 MNHEY, CDR2 SMNVEV (reference sequence). V lost 4 bases to trimming and J lost 14 bases, with 12 bases between them. The CDR3 covers 12 residues. In DNA, the CDR3 is TGTGCCAGCAGTTCCCTAACTGGGGCCCTCCACTTT. This codes for CASSSLTGALHF.

The chain links TRBV11-2 to TRBJ2-1; D is uncertain. Germline CDR1 is SGHAT and CDR2 is FQNNGV. The CDR3 spans 12 residues. V was shortened by 1 base and J by 10 bases, with 8 bases between the two germline ends. The CDR3 bases are TGTGCCAGCAGCTTAGCGAATGGGGAGCAGTTCTTC. It specifies CASSLANGEQFF.

This clone appeared a few times. The chain joins TRBV7-9 to TRBJ2-7; TRBD1 matches 9 bases. The V gene's germline CDR1 is SEHNR and CDR2 FQNEAQ (reference sequence). This CDR3 comprises 14 residues. With 5 bases clipped from V and 5 bases from J, the junction kept 7 bases outside the gene matches. CDR3 sequence reads: CASSAQQGADEQYF. As DNA, the CDR3 is TGTGCCAGCAGCGCCCAACAGGGGGCCGACGAGCAGTACTTC. Based on the CDR3 plus reference TRBV7-9 and TRBJ2-7, the full variable domain is DTGVSQNPRHKITKRGQNVTFRCDPISEHNRLYWYRQTLGQGPEFLTYFQNEAQLEKSRLLSDRFSAERPKGSFSTLEIQRTEQGDSAMYLCASSAQQGADEQYFGPGTRLTVT.

The chain recombines TRBV7-9 with TRBJ1-1; D is unresolved. Germline assignment: CDR1 SEHNR and CDR2 FQNEAQ (reference sequence). The V and J ends lost 5 bases and 0 bases respectively, with 10 bases between them. The CDR3 runs 14 residues. CDR3 loop: CASSLRSLNTEAFF. DNA for the CDR3: TGTGCCAGCAGCCTTAGGAGTTTGAACACTGAAGCTTTCTTT.

The rearrangement joins TRBV2 to TRBJ2-5, with TRBD1 identical over 8 bases. The CDR3 is 16 amino acids. With 6 bases clipped from V and 5 bases from J, the junction kept 14 bases outside the gene matches. The germline gives CDR1 SNHLY, CDR2 FYNNEI. The CDR3 is CASRIIGQGRRETQYF. The DNA for the CDR3 is TGTGCCAGCAGGATTATCGGACAGGGACGACGGGAGACCCAGTACTTC.

V gene TRBV10-1 combines with J gene TRBJ1-2, with D maybe TRBD1 (5 bases). V was clipped by 0 bases and J by 2 bases, with 16 bases between them. Germline-derived CDR1 and CDR2 are WNHNN and SYGVQD (reference sequence). The CDR3 runs 17 residues. CDR3 sequence (DNA): TGCGCCAGCAGTGAGTCGTTAGGGGAGCCCCTAAACTATGGCTACACCTTC. The encoded protein is CASSESLGEPLNYGYTF.

This CDR3 reads CASSRASPISSNYGYTF. CDR3 nucleotide sequence: TGTGCCAGCAGCCGAGCTAGTCCCATTTCTTCTAACTATGGCTACACCTTC. V and J are TRBV6-6 and TRBJ1-2, with D hard to call. The CDR3 sequence is 17 residues long. In germline, CDR1 is MNHNY, CDR2 SVGAGI (reference sequence). Between the trimmed V and J ends, which lost 6 bases and 0 bases, there was a span of 20 bases.

The rearrangement uses TRBV27 and TRBJ2-7; weak D call: TRBD2 (5 bases). The V gene lost 5 bases and the J gene lost 4 bases, with 24 bases spanning the gap. This CDR3 has 17 amino acids. The germline CDR1 and CDR2 sequences are MNHEY and SMNVEV (reference sequence). Here the CDR3 reads CASSPNPSGILRYEQYF. The CDR3 nucleotides read TGTGCCAGCAGTCCCAATCCCTCCGGGATCCTTCGGTACGAGCAGTACTTC.